Listed here are 14 T cell receptor beta chains from one sample, sequenced in a study of CD8 T cells in Susac syndrome. An input of 0.5 to 1 ug of RNA was subjected to reverse transcription using random hexamers. From the immunoSEQ multiplex PCR reads, TCRdb called clonotypes with MiXCR, one entry per CDR3 protein. The table shows some 130,000 distinct CDR3 sequences, with approximately 94% occurring only once. Sample: CD4+ T cells from PBMCs. The receptors here all came from a human donor with multiple sclerosis.

The count of this clonotype is one. The rearrangement links TRBV5-1 to TRBJ2-5; maybe TRBD2 (5 bases). V dropped 2 bases and J dropped 7 bases, with 6 bases sitting between them. The germline CDR1 and CDR2 sequences are SGHRS and YFSETQ. The CDR3 is 11 residues long. CDR3 region: CASSFEGTQYF. Here the CDR3 DNA reads TGCGCCAGCAGCTTTGAGGGGACCCAGTACTTC.

The rearrangement joins TRBV5-1 to TRBJ2-3; D gene ambiguous. Trimming stripped 2 bases from V and 5 bases from J, with 9 bases between. The CDR3 length is 13 residues. CDR1 and CDR2 from the germline V gene are SGHRS and YFSETQ. The chain's CDR3 is CASSFGRRDTQYF. The CDR3 DNA reads TGCGCCAGCAGCTTCGGACGGAGAGATACGCAGTATTTT.

This chain's CDR3 is CSAIRTSANTGELFF. The CDR3, as DNA: TGCAGTGCTATCAGGACTAGCGCGAACACCGGGGAGCTGTTTTTT. V usage is TRBV20-1 and J usage is TRBJ2-2, with 9 bases matching TRBD2. Germline V gene data show CDR1 as DFQATT and CDR2 as SNEGSKA (reference sequence). CDR3 length equals 15 residues. The V and J ends lost 4 bases and 0 bases, in that order; junction bases with no gene match: 3.

The gene calls are TRBV6-6 and TRBJ2-7, with D maybe TRBD1 (6 bases). Germline V gives CDR1 MNHNY, CDR2 SVGAGI (reference sequence). This CDR3 region has 12 residues. V shed 8 bases and J shed 2 bases, with 10 bases lying between them. This chain's CDR3 is CASQDSAYEQYF. The CDR3 nucleotides read TGTGCCAGCCAGGACAGCGCCTACGAGCAGTACTTC.

The rearrangement links TRBV2 to TRBJ2-5, with a possible D match to TRBD1 (6 bases). The CDR3 length is 14 residues. CDR1 and CDR2 (germline): SNHLY, FYNNEI. V lost 2 bases and J lost 5, with 12 bases in between. The CDR3 DNA follows: TGTGCCAGCAGTGAAAACAGGGTCGGGGAGACCCAGTACTTC. Translating it yields CASSENRVGETQYF. The full variable domain, its missing parts supplied by reference TRBV2 and TRBJ2-5, is EPEVTQTPSHQVTQMGQEVILRCVPISNHLYFYWYRQILGQKVEFLVSFYNNEISEKSEIFDDQFSVERPDGSNFTLKIRSTKLEDSAMYFCASSENRVGETQYFGPGTRLLVL.

The DNA for the CDR3 is TGCGCCAGCAGCTTAGGGACCCAACAAGAGACCCAGTACTTC. Encoded protein: CASSLGTQQETQYF. The rearrangement joins TRBV5-1 to TRBJ2-5, with D perhaps assigned TRBD1 or TRBD2 (5 bases each). The CDR3 is made up of 14 amino acids. Germline loops: CDR1 SGHRS, CDR2 YFSETQ. V shed 2 bases and J shed 2 bases, with 10 bases lying between them.

The rearrangement uses TRBV15 and TRBJ1-3; tentatively, D is TRBD1 (5 bases). CDR3 length equals 15 residues. Germline loops: CDR1 LNHNV, CDR2 YYDKDF (reference sequence). Between the trimmed V and J ends, which lost 3 bases and 3 bases, there was a span of 12 bases. CDR3 protein: CATSSFGTGGNTIYF. DNA for the CDR3: TGTGCCACCAGCAGTTTCGGGACGGGTGGAAACACCATATATTTT.

The V and J genes are TRBV19 and TRBJ1-2, with TRBD1 matching over 9 bases. Germline CDR1 reads LNHDA; CDR2 reads SQIVND (reference sequence). The CDR3 extends over 14 amino acids. V trimming: 7 bases; J trimming: 5 bases; junction bases outside the gene matches: 8. DNA for the CDR3: TGTGCCAGTACCGGGACAGGGCGAAGATATGGCTACACCTTC. Amino acids: CASTGTGRRYGYTF.

The rearrangement links TRBV7-9 to TRBJ1-6; D gene ambiguous. The CDR3 runs to 16 residues. Germline lookup yields CDR1 SEHNR and CDR2 FQNEAQ (reference sequence). The ends were cut back, 1 base at V and 3 bases at J, with 10 bases in the middle. This CDR3 reads CASSLVRSLYNSPLHF. As DNA, the CDR3 is TGTGCCAGCAGCTTAGTTCGCAGCCTCTATAATTCACCCCTCCACTTT.

The chain recombines TRBV30 with TRBJ2-7, with D possibly matching TRBD1 (6 bases). Germline assignment: CDR1 GTSNPN and CDR2 SVGIG (reference sequence). V gave up 4 bases and J gave up 4 bases, with 11 bases separating them. This CDR3 comprises 12 residues. CDR3 sequence: CAWTAGAYEQYF. As DNA, the CDR3 is TGTGCCTGGACCGCAGGGGCGTACGAGCAGTACTTC.

This chain uses TRBV18 with TRBJ1-2; 7 bases are shared with TRBD1. The CDR3 consists of 18 residues. Germline CDR1 and CDR2: KGHSH and LQKENI. V was pared by 0 bases and J by 8 bases, with 18 bases of the junction left unmatched. The CDR3 here is CASSPPNGDRSFIGGYTF. Here the CDR3 DNA reads TGTGCCAGCTCACCACCAAATGGGGACAGATCCTTTATCGGGGGCTACACCTTC.

V is TRBV5-1 and J is TRBJ2-7, with D possibly being TRBD1 (5 bases). The germline V and J ends were trimmed by 0 bases and 7 bases, with 17 bases remaining between them. This CDR3 spans 15 amino acids. Germline lookup yields CDR1 SGHRS and CDR2 YFSETQ. The CDR3 coding sequence is TGCGCCAGCAGCTTGGGAGCGAGACAGAGAAATGAGCAGTACTTC. Its protein product is CASSLGARQRNEQYF. Looking up the rest from reference TRBV5-1 and TRBJ2-7 gives the full variable domain: KAGVTQTPRYLIKTRGQQVTLSCSPISGHRSVSWYQQTPGQGLQFLFEYFSETQRNKGNFPGRFSGRQFSNSRSEMNVSTLELGDSALYLCASSLGARQRNEQYFGPGTRLTVT.

J is TRBJ2-2 and V is TRBV20-1; D is possibly TRBD1 (6 bases). Per germline, CDR1 DFQATT and CDR2 SNEGSKA (reference sequence). Trimming stripped 7 bases from V and 5 bases from J, with 17 bases between. The CDR3 is 14 amino acids. In DNA, the CDR3 is TGCAGTGTCAGGGGTTCGCCGGGTACCGGGGAGCTGTTTTTT. Protein: CSVRGSPGTGELFF.

The J gene is TRBJ2-1, the V gene TRBV29-1; D perhaps matches TRBD1 (5 bases). This CDR3 has 17 residues. The germline V gene encodes CDR1 SQVTM and CDR2 ANQGSEA. The V and J ends lost 4 bases and 4 bases respectively, with 23 bases between them. This CDR3 is CSVGLGRRTLPYNEQFF. As DNA, the CDR3 is TGCAGCGTTGGGTTGGGGCGACGGACGCTCCCTTACAATGAGCAGTTCTTC.